Here is one T cell receptor (beta chain) with its context. This receptor's antigen is unknown. The input lacks base qualities; no much larger clone sits a single base away. The CDR1 and CDR2 encoded by the germline V gene are SGHVS and FQNEAQ. The CDR3 spans 13 residues, from the cysteine through the phenylalanine. CDR3 DNA only is kept here, 39 bases in frame from base 1. V drops 3 bases and J drops 6 bases, leaving 12 bases in between. This specimen comes from a study of shared clonotypes between healthy human individuals (dated by TCRdb to about 2020). With regard to the full study: Two women and a few men aged 18 to 49 years were included in the cohort. Blood TCR repertoires of about five healthy adults were deeply sequenced to estimate repertoire size and the extent of clonotype sharing between individuals. For each donor, CD4 naive and CD4 memory were each run on three plates, CD8 naive on two plates, and CD8 memory on one plate. To increase sequencing depth and limit assay-specific biases, TCR repertoire library preparation and sequencing were carried out by different laboratories using diverse techniques. Each donor's leukapheresis produced roughly between roughly 0.9 and 9 billion PBMCs.

CD8 naive samples were CD45RO-negative cells positively selected for CCR7, giving a CD45RA+CCR7+ population that excluded TemRA cells. Donors were healthy HIV-negative adults with no recently reported acute infections or vaccinations. All donors were Caucasian adults living in Nashville, Tennessee, USA. Blood was collected by leukapheresis, and PBMCs were isolated by Ficoll-Histopaque density gradient centrifugation and then cryopreserved in liquid nitrogen vapor phase. Analytical flow cytometry was used to check the purity and quantity of every magnetically sorted T cell population. From each sorted fraction, genomic DNA was isolated and quantified by UV absorbance on a Nanodrop 2000c. Using the deep immunoSEQ assay, multiplex PCR amplified TCR CDR3 regions from genomic DNA. Extracted genomic DNA from each cell subset was distributed evenly across all wells of several immunoSEQ 96-well plates, and each plate was treated as a replicate. For sorted subsets, roughly 200 ng genomic DNA, equal to about 30,000 T cell genomes, was loaded into each replicate PCR. Purified libraries were measured with a Qubit 3.0 fluorometer, size-checked on a Bioanalyzer 2100, and measured again with the KAPA Library Quantification kit. Every immunoSEQ 96-well plate was sequenced on a separate single-read 150-cycle Illumina NextSeq 550 flow cell. Per the source publication's procedure: Because the immunoSEQ output held only junctional sequences and lacked quality scores, the filtering could not match the filtering applied to full-length reads. To assign V/J genes and CDR3, sequences were annotated using PyIR, a Python wrapper for IgBLAST v1.9, with IMGT germline references. Any read was removed if the V/J assignment was weak (E-value above 1e-6), the CDR3 was missing, or the read contained stop codons, out-of-frame junctions, or ambiguous translated residues. A V3J clonotype was defined by an identical inferred V gene, J gene, and CDR3 amino acid sequence. The percentage overlap between two repertoires was calculated by dividing the number of shared unique clonotypes by the size of the smaller repertoire. Richness of each repertoire was evaluated using RTK rarefaction, the Chao1 estimator, and Recon v2.1 estimates of unobserved clonotypes. Generation probabilities were computed with OLGA for all TCRbeta clonotypes obtained by the gDNA method from several donors. TCRdb stores this immuneACCESS table with in-frame sequences only. Part of the clones is absent; in the studies checked, under half of the shortfall reflects unresolved V genes, and no reason is known for the rest. The V and J calls and clone size are taken from that table; D and trimming were inferred from the DNA. The sample contains 760,000 or so clones, 96% of them found a single time. The ten largest make up about 0.21% of the sample.

Paper-wide results and their limitations: The small number of donors limited the genetic and exposure-history diversity represented. Across a few donors, roughly 5.1% of naive CD4, roughly 3.3% of naive CD8, approximately 2.5% of memory CD4, and over 0.35% of memory CD8 clonotypes were shared. Sampling was limited to blood, and TCR repertoires in tissue likely differ from TCR repertoires in blood. Pairwise subsampling indicated that sequencing depth was expected to affect the degree of clonotype sharing among donors. Even with the large sequencing depth, rarefaction of the sorted-subset datasets indicated that sequencing was incomplete. Clonotypes shared by all four sorted-subset donors showed higher generation probabilities than non-shared clonotypes. Larger estimated clonotype richness was generally found for naive subsets than for memory subsets.

The TCR sequence derives from a man aged 25 to 40 in good health. Here the chain combines TRBV7-8 and TRBJ2-7; the D gene is perhaps TRBD1, from 5 matching bases. The sequenced material came from naive CD8+ T cells sorted from blood. Explained via the paper, the cell subset or site label denotes: CD45RA+CCR7+. The CDR3 in this case is CASSLSRQGEQYF. The nucleotide sequence reads TGTGCCAGCAGCTTGAGTAGGCAGGGCGAGCAGTACTTC.